These 13 T cell receptor beta chains were all obtained from the same sample, sequenced in a study of control samples from healthy donors and cancer patients. Produced via immunoSEQ multiplex PCR; TCRdb's table is partial and in-frame only. Of 95,000 to 130,000 clones in the sample, approximately 93% were seen once. Sequencing was done on a sample of blood. These receptors were obtained from a man aged 25 to 40 in good health.

The chain uses TRBV6-5 and TRBJ2-3; D perhaps matches TRBD1 (5 bases). The CDR3 length is 14 residues. Germline V CDR1 and CDR2: MNHEY, SVGAGI. Trimming shortened V by 4 bases and J by 2 bases, and 10 bases separated the two germline ends. Written as DNA, the CDR3 is TGTGCCAGCAGTTTCCGACAGTTCACAGATACGCAGTATTTT. Protein sequence: CASSFRQFTDTQYF.

The rearrangement uses TRBV5-1 and TRBJ2-7, with no clear D. The germline V gene encodes CDR1 SGHRS and CDR2 YFSETQ. V was shortened by 0 bases and J by 5 bases, with 6 bases between the two germline ends. The CDR3 has 12 amino acids. CDR3 region: CASSLVRNEQYF. CDR3 bases: TGCGCCAGCAGCTTGGTCCGGAACGAGCAGTACTTC.

The V call is TRBV19, the J call TRBJ2-3; weak D call: TRBD2 (5 bases). Between the trimmed V and J ends, which lost 4 bases and 5 bases, there was a span of 16 bases. The CDR3 extends over 15 amino acids. Germline CDR1 LNHDA, CDR2 SQIVND (reference sequence). In DNA form, the CDR3 reads TGTGCCAGTAGTACTACTAGTCCCCCGGGAGATACGCAGTATTTT. Encoded protein: CASSTTSPPGDTQYF.

This chain uses TRBV10-3 with TRBJ2-4, with 10 bases identical to TRBD1. This CDR3 spans 13 amino acids. Germline V gives CDR1 ENHRY, CDR2 SYGVKD. V trimming: 11 bases; J trimming: 7 bases; junction bases outside the gene matches: 8. Here the CDR3 reads CASQLGQGNIQYF. The CDR3 bases are TGTGCCTCACAATTGGGACAGGGGAACATTCAGTACTTC.

This clone showed up just a few times. This chain links TRBV6-6 with TRBJ1-6; possibly TRBD1 for D (5 bases). V lost 2 bases and J lost 7, with 15 bases in between. The CDR3 consists of 16 residues. Germline V CDR1 and CDR2: MNHNY, SVGAGI (reference sequence). CDR3 DNA sequence: TGTGCCAGCAGTTACCCTGTTGGGGGAGTGAATTCACCCCTCCACTTT. It codes for CASSYPVGGVNSPLHF.

The chain joins TRBV5-6 to TRBJ1-1; D possibly corresponds to TRBD1 (5 bases). CDR1 and CDR2 (germline): SGHDT, YYEEEE. Trimming removed 4 bases at V and 10 bases at J, with 17 bases between. The CDR3 covers 13 residues. The CDR3 DNA follows: TGTGCCAGCAGCGCCGAGGGGCGCCAGGGAGCTTTCTTT. Translation: CASSAEGRQGAFF.

The J gene is TRBJ2-3, the V gene TRBV6-5, with D unresolved. Between the trimmed V and J ends, which lost 10 bases and 2 bases, there was a span of 16 bases. CDR1 MNHEY and CDR2 SVGAGI come from the germline V gene. The CDR3 is 14 residues long. The DNA of the CDR3 is TGTGCCATCGTCAAAGGGCTCTCCACAGATACGCAGTATTTT. Translation gives CAIVKGLSTDTQYF.

The chain recombines TRBV27 with TRBJ1-2; 8 nucleotides line up with TRBD1. Germline CDR1 MNHEY, CDR2 SMNVEV (reference sequence). After removal of 4 bases from V and 4 bases from J, the junction contained 2 bases not matched to a gene. The CDR3 has 13 residues. The CDR3 here is CASSSDRVYGYTF. As DNA, the CDR3 is TGTGCCAGCAGTTCGGACAGGGTCTATGGCTACACCTTC.

This sequence joins TRBV10-1 and TRBJ1-6, with TRBD1 as a possible D gene (5 bases). Trimming took off 4 bases at V and 11 bases at J, with 12 bases between the two ends. This CDR3 region has 13 residues. Germline V lookup: CDR1 WNHNN, CDR2 SYGVQD (reference sequence). CDR3 coding DNA: TGCGCCAGCAGTGCTTCGGAGGGGACACCCCTCCACTTT. This encodes CASSASEGTPLHF.

The rearrangement uses TRBV27 and TRBJ2-2; 9 nucleotides align to TRBD1. The CDR3 loop spans 16 amino acids. Looked up from germline, CDR1 is MNHEY and CDR2 is SMNVEV (reference sequence). The V segment lost 6 bases and the J segment 0 bases; nucleotides outside the gene matches: 5. This CDR3 reads CASSRRTGANTGELFF. The CDR3 DNA reads TGTGCCAGCAGCCGCCGGACAGGGGCGAACACCGGGGAGCTGTTTTTT.

This chain uses TRBV6-5 with TRBJ1-4, with 7 nucleotides matching TRBD1. Germline V CDR1 and CDR2: MNHEY, SVGAGI. J lost 7 bases, V lost 4 bases, and 9 bases had no gene match. The CDR3 is made up of 15 amino acids. DNA for the CDR3: TGTGCCAGCAGTTCCTATAGACAGGGTGGTGAAAAACTGTTTTTT. Translated, it gives CASSSYRQGGEKLFF.

The gene calls are TRBV2 and TRBJ1-2, with a possible D match to TRBD1 (6 bases). Between the trimmed V and J ends, which lost 5 bases and 4 bases, there was a span of 14 bases. CDR1 and CDR2 (germline): SNHLY, FYNNEI. This CDR3 has 14 amino acids. The CDR3 loop reads CASSPSTGIYGYTF. CDR3 nucleotide sequence: TGTGCCAGCAGTCCTAGTACAGGGATCTATGGCTACACCTTC.

In DNA form, the CDR3 reads TGTGCCAGCAAAAAATTGCCGTCTAGCGGTCCCAACGAGCAGTACTTC. The encoded protein is CASKKLPSSGPNEQYF. The chain recombines TRBV2 with TRBJ2-7; 7 bases are a match to TRBD2. The CDR3 covers 16 residues. With 7 bases clipped from V and 5 bases from J, the junction kept 17 bases outside the gene matches. The V gene's germline CDR1 is SNHLY and CDR2 FYNNEI.